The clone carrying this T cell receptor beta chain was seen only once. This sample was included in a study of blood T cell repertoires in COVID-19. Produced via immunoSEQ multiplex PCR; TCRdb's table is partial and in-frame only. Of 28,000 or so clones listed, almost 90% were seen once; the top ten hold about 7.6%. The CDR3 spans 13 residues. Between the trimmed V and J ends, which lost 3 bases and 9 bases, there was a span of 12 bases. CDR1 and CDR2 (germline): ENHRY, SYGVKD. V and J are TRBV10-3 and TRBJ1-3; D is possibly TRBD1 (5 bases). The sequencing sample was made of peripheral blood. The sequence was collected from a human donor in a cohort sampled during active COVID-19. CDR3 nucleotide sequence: TGTGCCATCAGTGATGGGGGGGGAGTCACCATATATTTT. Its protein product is CAISDGGGVTIYF.